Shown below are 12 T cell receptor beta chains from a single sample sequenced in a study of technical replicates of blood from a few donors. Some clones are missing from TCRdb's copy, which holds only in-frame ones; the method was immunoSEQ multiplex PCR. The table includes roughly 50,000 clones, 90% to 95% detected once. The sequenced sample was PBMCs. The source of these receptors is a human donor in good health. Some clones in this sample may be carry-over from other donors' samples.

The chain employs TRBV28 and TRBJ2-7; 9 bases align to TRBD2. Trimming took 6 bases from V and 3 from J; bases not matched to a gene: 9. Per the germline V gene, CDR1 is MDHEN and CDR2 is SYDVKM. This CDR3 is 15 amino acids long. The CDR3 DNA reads TGTGCCAGCAGCCTCGGGGGGACTAGCTTCTACGAGCAGTACTTC. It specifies CASSLGGTSFYEQYF.

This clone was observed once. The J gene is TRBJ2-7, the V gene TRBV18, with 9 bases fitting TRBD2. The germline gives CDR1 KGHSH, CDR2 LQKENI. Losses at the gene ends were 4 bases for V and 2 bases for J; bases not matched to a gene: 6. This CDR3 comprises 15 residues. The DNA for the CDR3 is TGTGCCAGCTCACGGGAGGCGGGAGGGCCCTACGAGCAGTACTTC. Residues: CASSREAGGPYEQYF.

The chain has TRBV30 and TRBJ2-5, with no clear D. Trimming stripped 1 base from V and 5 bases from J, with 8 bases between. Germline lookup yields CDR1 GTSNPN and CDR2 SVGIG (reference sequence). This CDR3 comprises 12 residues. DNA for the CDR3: TGTGCCTGGAGTGCCGTCGGTGAGACCCAGTACTTC. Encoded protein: CAWSAVGETQYF. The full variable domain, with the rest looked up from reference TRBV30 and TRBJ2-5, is SQTIHQWPATLVQPVGSPLSLECTVEGTSNPNLYWYRQAAGRGLQLLFYSVGIGQISSEVPQNLSASRPQDRQFILSSKKLLLSDSGFYLCAWSAVGETQYFGPGTRLLVL.

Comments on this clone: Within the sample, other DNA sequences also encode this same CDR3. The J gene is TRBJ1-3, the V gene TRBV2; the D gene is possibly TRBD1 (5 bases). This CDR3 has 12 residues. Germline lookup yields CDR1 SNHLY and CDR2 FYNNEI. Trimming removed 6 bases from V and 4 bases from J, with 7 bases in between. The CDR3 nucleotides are TGTGCCAGCAGCCGGGGGGGAAACACCATATATTTT. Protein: CASSRGGNTIYF.

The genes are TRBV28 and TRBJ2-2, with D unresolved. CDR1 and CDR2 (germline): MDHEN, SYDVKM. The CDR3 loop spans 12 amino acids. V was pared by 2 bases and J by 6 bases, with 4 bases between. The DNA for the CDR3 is TGTGCCAGCAGTTTAGGAGCCGGGGAGCTGTTTTTT. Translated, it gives CASSLGAGELFF.

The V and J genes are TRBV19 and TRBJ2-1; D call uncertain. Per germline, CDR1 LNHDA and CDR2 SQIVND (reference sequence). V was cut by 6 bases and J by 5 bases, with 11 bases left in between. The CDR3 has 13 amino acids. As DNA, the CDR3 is TGTGCCAGTAGCTCGACACGTAACAATGAGCAGTTCTTC. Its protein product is CASSSTRNNEQFF.

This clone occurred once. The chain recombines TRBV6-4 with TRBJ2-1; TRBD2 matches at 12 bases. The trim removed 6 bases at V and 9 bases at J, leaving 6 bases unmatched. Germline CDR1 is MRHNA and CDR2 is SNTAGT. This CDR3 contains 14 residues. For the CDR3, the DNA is TGTGCCAGCAGGGCACTAGCGGGGGGATCTGAGCAGTTCTTC. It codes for CASRALAGGSEQFF.

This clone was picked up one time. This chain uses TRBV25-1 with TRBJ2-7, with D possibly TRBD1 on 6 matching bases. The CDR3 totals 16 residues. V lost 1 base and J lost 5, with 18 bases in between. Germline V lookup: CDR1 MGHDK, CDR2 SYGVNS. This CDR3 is CASSELGGPRAHEQYF. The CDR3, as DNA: TGTGCCAGCAGTGAATTAGGGGGACCCCGGGCCCACGAGCAGTACTTC.

Here the CDR3 DNA reads TGTGCCAGCTCACCCCTAGGTCTAGCTAACTATGGCTACACCTTC. Protein: CASSPLGLANYGYTF. The genes are TRBV18 and TRBJ1-2; D not certain. V was shortened by 3 bases and J by 0 bases, with 11 bases between the two germline ends. The CDR3 contains 15 residues. Germline V gives CDR1 KGHSH, CDR2 LQKENI. Full variable domain (missing parts from reference TRBV18 and TRBJ1-2): NAGVMQNPRHLVRRRGQEARLRCSPMKGHSHVYWYRQLPEEGLKFMVYLQKENIIDESGMPKERFSAEFPKEGPSILRIQQVVRGDSAAYFCASSPLGLANYGYTFGSGTRLTVV.

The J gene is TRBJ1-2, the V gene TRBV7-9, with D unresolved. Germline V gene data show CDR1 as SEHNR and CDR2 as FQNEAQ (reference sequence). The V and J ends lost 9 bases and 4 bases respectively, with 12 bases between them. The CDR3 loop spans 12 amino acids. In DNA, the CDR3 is TGTGCCAGTAACAGTTTGGCCTATGGCTACACCTTC. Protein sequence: CASNSLAYGYTF. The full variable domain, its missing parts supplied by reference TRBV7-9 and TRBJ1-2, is DTGVSQNPRHKITKRGQNVTFRCDPISEHNRLYWYRQTLGQGPEFLTYFQNEAQLEKSRLLSDRFSAERPKGSFSTLEIQRTEQGDSAMYLCASNSLAYGYTFGSGTRLTVV.

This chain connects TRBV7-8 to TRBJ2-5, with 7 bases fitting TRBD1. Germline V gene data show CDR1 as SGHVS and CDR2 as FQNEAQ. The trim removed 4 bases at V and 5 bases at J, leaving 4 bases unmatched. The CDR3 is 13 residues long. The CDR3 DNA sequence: TGTGCCAGCAGCTCCGACAGGGTTGAGACCCAGTACTTC. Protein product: CASSSDRVETQYF.

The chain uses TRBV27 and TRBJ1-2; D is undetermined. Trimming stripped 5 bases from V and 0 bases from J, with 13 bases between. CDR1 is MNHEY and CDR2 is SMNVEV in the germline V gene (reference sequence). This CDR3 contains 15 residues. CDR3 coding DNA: TGTGCCAGCAGTCGTAGCGAGGGAACTAACTATGGCTACACCTTC. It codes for CASSRSEGTNYGYTF.